The table lists the clone carrying this T cell receptor (beta chain) with a count of one. Its target is unknown. Per sorted-subset replicate PCR, input was 200 to 250 ng DNA, representing tens of thousands of T cell genomes. Repertoires were generated with immunoSEQ multiplex PCR, while TCRdb's copy carries only in-frame clones and drops some. The table shows about 1.5 million clones, with approximately 98% occurring only once. The study separated CD4+ cells into CD45RA+ naive and CD45RA-negative memory subsets. The data stem from a study of shared clonotypes between healthy human individuals. The CDR3 covers 15 residues. The J segment lost 5 bases and the V segment lost 4 bases, leaving 8 bases of the junction unmatched. The germline V gene has CDR1 SGHRS and CDR2 YFSETQ. Notes on the study in general: Naive subsets generally had larger estimated richness than memory subsets. Genetic and exposure-history diversity was limited by the small donor number.

This TCR was sampled from a man aged 30 to 39 in good health. Input material: naive CD4+ T cells sorted from blood. The subset was: CD45RA+ positively selected. This sequence joins TRBV5-1 and TRBJ2-5, with 10 bases fitting TRBD1. The CDR3 DNA reads TGCGCCAGCAGCCGGGGACAGGGGTCGCGGGAGACCCAGTACTTC. Protein product: CASSRGQGSRETQYF.